The 23 T cell receptor beta chains below were found in one sample sequenced in a study of shared clonotypes between healthy human individuals. TCRdb keeps only in-frame clones here, not all; method: immunoSEQ multiplex PCR. The sample carries approximately 2.3 million clones, just over 90% recorded once. The sample taken for sequencing was naive CD4+ T cells from PBMCs. This sample's subset: CD45RA+ positively selected. These receptors originate from a young man in good health. Some clones in this sample may be carry-over from other donors' samples.

The rearrangement links TRBV5-4 to TRBJ2-1; 8 nucleotides line up with TRBD2. CDR1 is SGHNT, CDR2 YYREEE, per germline (reference sequence). The CDR3 loop spans 14 amino acids. After removal of 3 bases from V and 4 bases from J, the junction contained 3 bases not matched to a gene. The CDR3: CASSSLAGYNEQFF. DNA of the CDR3: TGTGCCAGCAGCTCGTTAGCGGGATACAATGAGCAGTTCTTC.

The CDR3 DNA sequence: TGTGCCAGCAGTGCTCTTCCCTCGGGAGAGCAGTACTTC. Amino acid sequence: CASSALPSGEQYF. The chain joins TRBV2 to TRBJ2-7; D is perhaps TRBD2 (5 bases). The CDR3 length is 13 residues. CDR1 and CDR2 from the germline V gene are SNHLY and FYNNEI. Trimming pared 4 bases from V and 7 bases from J, leaving 14 bases between.

The chain links TRBV15 to TRBJ2-1; 11 bases are a match to TRBD2. The CDR3 contains 16 residues. Trimming took 3 bases from V and 7 from J; bases not matched to a gene: 8. The germline CDR1 and CDR2 sequences are LNHNV and YYDKDF (reference sequence). CDR3 nucleotide sequence: TGTGCCACCAGCAGTGGTTCTAGCGGGAGGTTTAATGAGCAGTTCTTC. This encodes CATSSGSSGRFNEQFF.

J is TRBJ1-2 and V is TRBV29-1; D is unresolved. Trimming left V 4 bases short and J 8 bases short, with 14 bases between. This CDR3 region has 12 residues. Germline-derived CDR1 and CDR2 are SQVTM and ANQGSEA. CDR3 DNA sequence: TGCAGCGTTGTATCCCCAGGTGGCGGCTACACCTTC. Its protein is CSVVSPGGGYTF.

V is TRBV5-4 and J is TRBJ2-3; D perhaps matches TRBD1 (5 bases). There are 15 residues in the CDR3. V was pared by 0 bases and J by 3 bases, with 11 bases between. CDR1 and CDR2 from the germline V gene are SGHNT and YYREEE (reference sequence). CDR3 residues: CASSLASAGTDTQYF. CDR3 DNA: TGTGCCAGCAGCTTGGCCTCGGCAGGGACAGATACGCAGTATTTT.

This chain connects TRBV5-1 to TRBJ2-5; the D gene is possibly TRBD2 (5 bases). CDR3 length: 15 amino acids. The germline V gene encodes CDR1 SGHRS and CDR2 YFSETQ. V gave up 0 bases and J gave up 1 base, with 10 bases separating them. Written as DNA, the CDR3 is TGCGCCAGCAGCTTGGTAGCCCGGGGCCAAGAGACCCAGTACTTC. This codes for CASSLVARGQETQYF.

The chain carries TRBV2 and TRBJ2-6; D perhaps matches TRBD1 (6 bases). The length of the CDR3 is 15 residues. Germline assignment: CDR1 SNHLY and CDR2 FYNNEI. Trimming cost V 3 bases and J 2 bases, with 8 bases left between them. The CDR3 region has the DNA TGTGCCAGCAGTGATCCAGGGGCTGGGGCCAACGTCCTGACTTTC. Amino acid sequence: CASSDPGAGANVLTF.

On this clone: Within the sample, other DNA sequences also encode this same CDR3. This chain uses TRBV6-5 with TRBJ2-7; TRBD2 agrees at 12 bases. The CDR3 is 15 amino acids. Unmatched junction bases numbered 2, after V lost 5 bases and J lost 0 bases. The germline V gene has CDR1 MNHEY and CDR2 SVGAGI. The CDR3 coding sequence is TGTGCCAGCAGTACGACTAGCGGGAGCTCCTACGAGCAGTACTTC. It encodes CASSTTSGSSYEQYF.

A few counts support this clone. Other nucleotide sequences in the sample specify the same CDR3. The rearrangement uses TRBV18 and TRBJ1-1, with D possibly matching TRBD1 (6 bases). The CDR3 runs 13 residues. Deletions cut 3 bases from V and 4 bases from J, with 9 bases between. The germline V gene encodes CDR1 KGHSH and CDR2 LQKENI. The CDR3 DNA is TGTGCCAGCTCACCGGGACAATCCACTGAAGCTTTCTTT. Translated, it gives CASSPGQSTEAFF. Filled out from reference TRBV18 and TRBJ1-1, the complete variable domain reads NAGVMQNPRHLVRRRGQEARLRCSPMKGHSHVYWYRQLPEEGLKFMVYLQKENIIDESGMPKERFSAEFPKEGPSILRIQQVVRGDSAAYFCASSPGQSTEAFFGQGTRLTVV.

Of note for this clone: Other DNA sequences in this specimen translate into the identical CDR3. This sequence joins TRBV27 and TRBJ2-6, with TRBD1 as a possible D gene (6 bases). The CDR3 has 15 residues. Trimming shortened V by 3 bases and J by 2 bases, and 8 bases separated the two germline ends. In germline, CDR1 is MNHEY, CDR2 SMNVEV (reference sequence). Here the CDR3 reads CASSLRGTGANVLTF. Here the CDR3 DNA reads TGTGCCAGCAGTTTGAGGGGGACTGGGGCCAACGTCCTGACTTTC.

V gene TRBV6-5 combines with J gene TRBJ1-2; D is ambiguous. The germline V and J ends were trimmed by 2 bases and 2 bases, with 12 bases remaining between them. The germline gives CDR1 MNHEY, CDR2 SVGAGI. The CDR3 length is 15 residues. CDR3 loop: CASSYGHDGNYGYTF. The CDR3 DNA sequence: TGTGCCAGCAGTTACGGGCACGACGGGAACTATGGCTACACCTTC.

The chain recombines TRBV5-4 with TRBJ2-1, with 12 positions matching TRBD2. Trimming cost V 1 base and J 6 bases; bases outside gene matches: 2. Germline V gene sequence: CDR1 SGHNT, CDR2 YYREEE (reference sequence). This CDR3 comprises 15 residues. The CDR3 sequence: CASSLTLAGGNEQFF. CDR3 in DNA: TGTGCCAGCAGCTTGACACTAGCGGGAGGCAATGAGCAGTTCTTC. The full variable domain, in which reference TRBV5-4 and TRBJ2-1 provide the parts outside the CDR3, is ETGVTQSPTHLIKTRGQQVTLRCSSQSGHNTVSWYQQALGQGPQFIFQYYREEENGRGNFPPRFSGLQFPNYSSELNVNALELDDSALYLCASSLTLAGGNEQFFGPGTRLTVL.

The V and J genes are TRBV28 and TRBJ1-1; 8 nucleotides agree with TRBD1. The junction had 5 bases not matched to a gene; V was cut back by 4 bases and J by 7 bases. CDR1 and CDR2 (germline): MDHEN, SYDVKM. This CDR3 has 13 amino acids. CDR3 in DNA: TGTGCCAGCAGTTCCTCGGACAGGGATGAAGCTTTCTTT. Translation: CASSSSDRDEAFF.

V usage is TRBV6-5 and J usage is TRBJ2-1; tentatively, D is TRBD2 (6 bases). This CDR3 spans 11 amino acids. CDR1 MNHEY and CDR2 SVGAGI come from the germline V gene. The CDR3, as DNA: TGTGTGGCCGGGACTCCATACGAGCAGTTCTTC. This sequence encodes CVAGTPYEQFF.

The CDR3 here is CASSGSGLADSYEQYF. In nucleotides, the CDR3 is TGCGCCAGCAGTGGTTCGGGACTAGCGGACTCCTACGAGCAGTACTTC. This chain connects TRBV10-1 to TRBJ2-7; TRBD2 agrees at 11 bases. The CDR3 sequence is 16 residues long. From germline, CDR1 is WNHNN and CDR2 SYGVQD (reference sequence). V lost 4 bases, J lost 0 bases, and 5 bases stayed unmatched.

This rearrangement joins TRBV5-1 to TRBJ1-1; D call uncertain. The CDR3 sequence is 14 residues long. Per germline, CDR1 SGHRS and CDR2 YFSETQ. Trimming cost V 5 bases and J 5 bases, with 16 bases left between them. The CDR3 nucleotides read TGCGCCAGCAGTGGGATCCCTCAAGGAACTGAAGCTTTCTTT. It encodes CASSGIPQGTEAFF.

The chain couples TRBV2 to TRBJ1-2; no definite D call. The CDR3 loop spans 14 amino acids. Germline V gene data show CDR1 as SNHLY and CDR2 as FYNNEI. The ends were cut back, 6 bases at V and 8 bases at J, with 19 bases in the middle. CDR3 protein: CASSRDFASSGYTF. For the CDR3, the DNA is TGTGCCAGCAGCCGCGATTTTGCATCTAGCGGCTACACCTTC. The entire variable domain, with the rest obtained from reference TRBV2 and TRBJ1-2, is as follows: EPEVTQTPSHQVTQMGQEVILRCVPISNHLYFYWYRQILGQKVEFLVSFYNNEISEKSEIFDDQFSVERPDGSNFTLKIRSTKLEDSAMYFCASSRDFASSGYTFGSGTRLTVV.

V gene TRBV5-5 combines with J gene TRBJ1-1, with a tentative D call TRBD1 (5 bases). This CDR3 has 14 residues. Germline V gene lookup returns CDR1 SGHKS and CDR2 YYEKEE (reference sequence). Trimming took off 3 bases at V and 6 bases at J, with 15 bases between the two ends. DNA of the CDR3: TGTGCCAGCAGCTCCCCAGGGCGAGGCCCTGAAGCTTTCTTT. Translation gives CASSSPGRGPEAFF.

The table lists this clone with a count of one. This chain joins TRBV5-1 and TRBJ2-6; D call uncertain. The CDR3 loop spans 16 amino acids. V lost 4 bases to trimming and J lost 0 bases, with 11 bases between them. Germline loops: CDR1 SGHRS, CDR2 YFSETQ. Here the CDR3 reads CASSPPSTSGANVLTF. The CDR3 DNA follows: TGCGCCAGCAGCCCCCCTTCGACCTCTGGGGCCAACGTCCTGACTTTC.

The chain combines TRBV7-2 with TRBJ2-7; weak D call: TRBD1 (6 bases). Germline-derived CDR1 and CDR2 are SGHTA and FQGNSA. CDR3 length equals 15 residues. V was cut by 5 bases and J by 6 bases, with 20 bases left in between. The CDR3 spells CASSLGSGAPFEQYF. The CDR3, as DNA: TGTGCCAGCAGCCTGGGCTCAGGGGCCCCCTTCGAGCAGTACTTC.

This clone appeared once. This chain joins TRBV10-3 and TRBJ1-3; no firm D call. V shed 6 bases and J shed 0 bases, with 9 bases lying between them. CDR3 length: 14 amino acids. Germline assignment: CDR1 ENHRY and CDR2 SYGVKD. The CDR3 nucleotides read TGTGCCATCAGAGAGACGGCCTCTGGAAACACCATATATTTT. Protein sequence: CAIRETASGNTIYF.

This clone occurred once. The J gene is TRBJ1-3, the V gene TRBV7-2; D not resolved. V gave up 3 bases and J gave up 4 bases, with 13 bases separating them. Germline values: CDR1 SGHTA, CDR2 FQGNSA. The CDR3 contains 15 residues. CDR3 region: CASSFEKGRGNTIYF. CDR3 in DNA: TGTGCCAGCAGCTTCGAAAAGGGAAGGGGAAACACCATATATTTT.

This clone was counted once. The chain uses TRBV9 and TRBJ1-5, with D possibly being TRBD1 (5 bases). The CDR3 is 15 amino acids. Between the trimmed V and J ends, which lost 0 bases and 0 bases, there was a span of 7 bases. Germline V gene sequence: CDR1 SGDLS, CDR2 YYNGEE. CDR3 amino acids: CASSVGGFSNQPQHF. CDR3 coding DNA: TGTGCCAGCAGCGTAGGGGGGTTTAGCAATCAGCCCCAGCATTTT.